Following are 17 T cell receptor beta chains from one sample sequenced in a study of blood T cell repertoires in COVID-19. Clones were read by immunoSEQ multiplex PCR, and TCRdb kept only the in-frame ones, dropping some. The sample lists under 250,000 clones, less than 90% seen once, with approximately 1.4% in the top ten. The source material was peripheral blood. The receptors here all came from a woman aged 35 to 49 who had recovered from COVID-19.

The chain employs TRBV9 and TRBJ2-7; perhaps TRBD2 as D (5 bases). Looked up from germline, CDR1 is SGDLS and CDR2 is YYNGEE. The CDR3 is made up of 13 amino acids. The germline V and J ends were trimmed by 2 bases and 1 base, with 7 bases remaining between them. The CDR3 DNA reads TGTGCCAGCAGCGTTGGAGGATCCTACGAGCAGTACTTC. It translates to CASSVGGSYEQYF. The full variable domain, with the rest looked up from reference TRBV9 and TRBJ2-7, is DSGVTQTPKHLITATGQRVTLRCSPRSGDLSVYWYQQSLDQGLQFLIQYYNGEERAKGNILERFSAQQFPDLHSELNLSSLELGDSALYFCASSVGGSYEQYFGPGTRLTVT.

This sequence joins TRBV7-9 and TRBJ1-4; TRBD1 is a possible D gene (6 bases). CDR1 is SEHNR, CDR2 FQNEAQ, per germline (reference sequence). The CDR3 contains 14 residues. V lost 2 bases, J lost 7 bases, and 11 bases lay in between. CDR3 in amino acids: CASSLLQGTEKLFF. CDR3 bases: TGTGCCAGCAGCTTATTGCAGGGGACTGAAAAACTGTTTTTT.

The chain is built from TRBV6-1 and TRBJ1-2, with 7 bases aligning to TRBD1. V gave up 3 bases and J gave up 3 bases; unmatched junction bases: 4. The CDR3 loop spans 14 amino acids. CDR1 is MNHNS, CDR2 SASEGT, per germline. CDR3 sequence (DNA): TGTGCCAGCAGTGAGTTCGGGACAGACTATGGCTACACCTTC. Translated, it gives CASSEFGTDYGYTF.

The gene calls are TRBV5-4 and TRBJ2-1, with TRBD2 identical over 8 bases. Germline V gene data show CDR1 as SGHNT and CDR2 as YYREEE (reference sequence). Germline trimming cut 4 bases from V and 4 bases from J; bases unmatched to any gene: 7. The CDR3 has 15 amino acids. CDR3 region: CASSPDGGGYNEQFF. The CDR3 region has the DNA TGTGCCAGCAGCCCCGACGGGGGGGGTTACAATGAGCAGTTCTTC. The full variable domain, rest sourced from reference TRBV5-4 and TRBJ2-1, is ETGVTQSPTHLIKTRGQQVTLRCSSQSGHNTVSWYQQALGQGPQFIFQYYREEENGRGNFPPRFSGLQFPNYSSELNVNALELDDSALYLCASSPDGGGYNEQFFGPGTRLTVL.

CDR3 region: CASRGGGPYEQYF. CDR3 DNA: TGTGCCAGCAGGGGGGGTGGACCCTACGAGCAGTACTTC. This chain joins TRBV12-3 or TRBV12-4 and TRBJ2-7, with a weak D call TRBD2 (6 bases). V lost 6 bases, J lost 2 bases, and 11 bases lay in between. This CDR3 has 13 amino acids.

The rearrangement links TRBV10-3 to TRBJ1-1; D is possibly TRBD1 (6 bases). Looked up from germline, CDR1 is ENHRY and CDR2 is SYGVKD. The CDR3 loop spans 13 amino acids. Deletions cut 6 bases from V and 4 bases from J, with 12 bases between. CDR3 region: CAIRNSTGTEAFF. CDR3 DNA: TGTGCCATCAGGAATTCGACAGGCACTGAAGCTTTCTTT.

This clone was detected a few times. CDR3 loop: CASNRVADTEAFF. The CDR3, as DNA: TGCGCCAGCAATAGGGTAGCGGACACTGAAGCTTTCTTT. V is TRBV10-1 and J is TRBJ1-1; D remains ambiguous. Trimming took 7 bases from V and 3 from J, leaving 12 bases between them. The CDR3 has 13 amino acids. The germline gives CDR1 WNHNN, CDR2 SYGVQD (reference sequence).

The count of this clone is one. Here the CDR3 reads CASSQSGQANEKLFF. The CDR3 DNA reads as TGTGCCAGCAGCCAATCGGGACAGGCAAATGAAAAACTGTTTTTT. This rearrangement joins TRBV28 to TRBJ1-4; 8 bases match TRBD1. The V gene end was trimmed by 6 bases and the J gene end by 5 bases; junction bases not matched to a gene: 8. CDR3 size: 15 residues. Germline V gene sequence: CDR1 MDHEN, CDR2 SYDVKM. Together with reference TRBV28 and TRBJ1-4, the CDR3 gives the full variable domain: DVKVTQSSRYLVKRTGEKVFLECVQDMDHENMFWYRQDPGLGLRLIYFSYDVKMKEKGDIPEGYSVSREKKERFSLILESASTNQTSMYLCASSQSGQANEKLFFGSGTQLSVL.

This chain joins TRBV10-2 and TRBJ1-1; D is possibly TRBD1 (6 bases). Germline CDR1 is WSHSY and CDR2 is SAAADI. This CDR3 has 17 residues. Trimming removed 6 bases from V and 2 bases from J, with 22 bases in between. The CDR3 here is CASRGAGGPEDNTEAFF. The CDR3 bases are TGCGCCAGCAGGGGTGCGGGGGGCCCGGAGGACAACACTGAAGCTTTCTTT.

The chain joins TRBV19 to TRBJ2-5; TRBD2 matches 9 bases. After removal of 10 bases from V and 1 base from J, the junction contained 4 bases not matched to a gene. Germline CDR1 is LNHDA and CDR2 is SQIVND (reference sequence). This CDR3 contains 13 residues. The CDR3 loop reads CATSGGPQETQYF. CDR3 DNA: TGTGCCACCAGCGGGGGGCCCCAAGAGACCCAGTACTTC.

CDR3 amino acids: CASSLVVAEQETQYF. In DNA form, the CDR3 reads TGTGCCAGCAGCTTAGTGGTGGCCGAACAAGAGACCCAGTACTTC. The rearrangement links TRBV11-2 to TRBJ2-5; D is unclear. V was pared by 1 base and J by 2 bases, with 11 bases between. Germline CDR1 SGHAT, CDR2 FQNNGV. The CDR3 contains 15 residues.

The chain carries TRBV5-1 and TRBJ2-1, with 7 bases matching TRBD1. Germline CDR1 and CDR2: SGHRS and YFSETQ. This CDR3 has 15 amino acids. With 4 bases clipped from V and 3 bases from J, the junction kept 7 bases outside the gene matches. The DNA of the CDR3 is TGCGCCAGCAGCCTTAGGACAGGTTTCTACAATGAGCAGTTCTTC. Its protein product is CASSLRTGFYNEQFF. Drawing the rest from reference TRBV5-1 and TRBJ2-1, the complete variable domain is KAGVTQTPRYLIKTRGQQVTLSCSPISGHRSVSWYQQTPGQGLQFLFEYFSETQRNKGNFPGRFSGRQFSNSRSEMNVSTLELGDSALYLCASSLRTGFYNEQFFGPGTRLTVL.

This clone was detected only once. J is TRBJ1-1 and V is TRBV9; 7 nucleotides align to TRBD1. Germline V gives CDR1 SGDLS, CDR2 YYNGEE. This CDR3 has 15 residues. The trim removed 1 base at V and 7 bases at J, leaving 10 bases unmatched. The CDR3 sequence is CASSVTSGGGGEAFF. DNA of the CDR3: TGTGCCAGCAGCGTAACCTCCGGAGGGGGCGGTGAAGCTTTCTTT. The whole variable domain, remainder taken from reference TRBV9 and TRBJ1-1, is DSGVTQTPKHLITATGQRVTLRCSPRSGDLSVYWYQQSLDQGLQFLIQYYNGEERAKGNILERFSAQQFPDLHSELNLSSLELGDSALYFCASSVTSGGGGEAFFGQGTRLTVV.

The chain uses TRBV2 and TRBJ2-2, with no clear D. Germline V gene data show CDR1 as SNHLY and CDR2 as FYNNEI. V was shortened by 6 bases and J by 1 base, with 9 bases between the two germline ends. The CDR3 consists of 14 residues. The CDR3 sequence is CASRRTENTGELFF. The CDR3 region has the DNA TGTGCCAGCAGGCGTACAGAGAACACCGGGGAGCTGTTTTTT.

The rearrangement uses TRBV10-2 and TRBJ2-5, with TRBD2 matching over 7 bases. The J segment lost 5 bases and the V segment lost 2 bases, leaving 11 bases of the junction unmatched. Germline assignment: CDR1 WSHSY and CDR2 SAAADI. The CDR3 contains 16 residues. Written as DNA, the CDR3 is TGCGCCAGCAGTGAGGTGGGGGGGACCATGTCTGAGACCCAGTACTTC. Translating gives CASSEVGGTMSETQYF.

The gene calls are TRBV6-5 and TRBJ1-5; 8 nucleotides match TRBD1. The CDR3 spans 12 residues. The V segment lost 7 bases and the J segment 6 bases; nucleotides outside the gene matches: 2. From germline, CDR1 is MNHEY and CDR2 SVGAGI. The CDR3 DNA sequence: TGTGCCAGCAACGGACAGGGTCAGCCCCAGCATTTT. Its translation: CASNGQGQPQHF.

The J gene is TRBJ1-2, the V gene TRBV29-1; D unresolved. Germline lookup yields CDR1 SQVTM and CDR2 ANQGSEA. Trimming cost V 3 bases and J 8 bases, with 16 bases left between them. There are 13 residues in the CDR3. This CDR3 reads CSVDRASRGGYTF. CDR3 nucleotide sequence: TGCAGCGTTGATAGGGCCAGCCGGGGAGGCTACACCTTC.